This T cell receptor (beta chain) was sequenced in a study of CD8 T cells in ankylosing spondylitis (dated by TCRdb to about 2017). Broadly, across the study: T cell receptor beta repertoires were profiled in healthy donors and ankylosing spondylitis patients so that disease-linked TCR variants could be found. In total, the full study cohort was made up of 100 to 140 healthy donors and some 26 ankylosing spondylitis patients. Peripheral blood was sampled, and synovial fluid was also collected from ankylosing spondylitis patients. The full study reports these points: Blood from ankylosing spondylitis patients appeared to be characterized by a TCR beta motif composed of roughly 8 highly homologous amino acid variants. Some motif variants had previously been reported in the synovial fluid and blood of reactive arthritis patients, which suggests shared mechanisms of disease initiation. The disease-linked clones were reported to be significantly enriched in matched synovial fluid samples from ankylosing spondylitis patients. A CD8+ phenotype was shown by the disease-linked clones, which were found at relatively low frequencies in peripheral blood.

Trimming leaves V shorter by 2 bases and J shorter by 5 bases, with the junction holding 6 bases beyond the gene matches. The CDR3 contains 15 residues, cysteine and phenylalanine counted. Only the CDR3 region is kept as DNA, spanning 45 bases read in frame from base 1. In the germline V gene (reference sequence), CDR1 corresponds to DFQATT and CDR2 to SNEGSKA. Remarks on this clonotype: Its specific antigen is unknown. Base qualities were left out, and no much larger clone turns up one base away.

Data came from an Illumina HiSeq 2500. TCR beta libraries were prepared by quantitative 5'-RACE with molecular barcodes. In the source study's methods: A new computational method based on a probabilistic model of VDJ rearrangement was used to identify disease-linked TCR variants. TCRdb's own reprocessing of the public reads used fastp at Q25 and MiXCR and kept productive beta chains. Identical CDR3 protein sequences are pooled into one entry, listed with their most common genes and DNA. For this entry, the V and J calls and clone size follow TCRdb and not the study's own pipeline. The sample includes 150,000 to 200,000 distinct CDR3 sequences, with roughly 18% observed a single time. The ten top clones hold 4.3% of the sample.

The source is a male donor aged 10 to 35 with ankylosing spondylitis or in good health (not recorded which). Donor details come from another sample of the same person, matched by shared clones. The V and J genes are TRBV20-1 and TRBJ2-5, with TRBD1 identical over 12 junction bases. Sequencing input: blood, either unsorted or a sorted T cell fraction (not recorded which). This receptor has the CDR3 CSARSGQGARETQYF. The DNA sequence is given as TGCAGTGCTAGATCGGGACAGGGGGCGAGGGAGACCCAGTACTTC.